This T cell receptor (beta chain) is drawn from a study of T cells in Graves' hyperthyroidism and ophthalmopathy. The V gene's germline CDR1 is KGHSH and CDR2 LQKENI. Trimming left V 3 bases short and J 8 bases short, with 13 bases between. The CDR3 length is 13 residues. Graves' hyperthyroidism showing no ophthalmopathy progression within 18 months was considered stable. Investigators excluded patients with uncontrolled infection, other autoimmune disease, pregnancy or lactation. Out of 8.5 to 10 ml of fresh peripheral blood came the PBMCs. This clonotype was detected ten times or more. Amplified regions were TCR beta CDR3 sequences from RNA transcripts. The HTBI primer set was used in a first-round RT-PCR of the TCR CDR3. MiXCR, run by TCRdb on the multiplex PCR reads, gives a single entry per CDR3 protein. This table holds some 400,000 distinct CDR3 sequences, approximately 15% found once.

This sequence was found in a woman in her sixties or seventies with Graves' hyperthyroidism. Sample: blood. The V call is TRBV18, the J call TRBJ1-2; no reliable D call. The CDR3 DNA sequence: TGTGCCAGCTCACCCGAGGACTTCGGGGGCTACACCTTC. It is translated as CASSPEDFGGYTF.